This is a list of T cell receptor beta chains from one sample in a study of cytomegalovirus exposure and HLA in healthy donors. The data were produced by immunoSEQ multiplex PCR, yet TCRdb's version contains in-frame clones alone and is incomplete. Among around 80,000 clones listed, roughly 9.1% were seen once. Sample: PBMCs. These TCRs come from a man aged 55 to 69 in good health and CMV-seropositive. Each CDR3 is given without its conserved first and last residue.

v_call	j_call	cdr3_aa
TRBV5-1	TRBJ2-1	ASTLEGDSYNEQF
TRBV10-3	TRBJ2-7	ATSLAGDTYEQY
TRBV7-9	TRBJ1-1	ASSPGTGGPITEAF
TRBV19	TRBJ1-1	ASIRTGGEAF
TRBV5-6	TRBJ1-1	ASSPADREAAEAF
TRBV2	TRBJ2-1	ASRQLAEAFTYNEQF
TRBV5-6	TRBJ2-3	ASSPRTPTDTQY
TRBV6-1	TRBJ1-5	ASSPEGRQPQH
TRBV6-5	TRBJ1-2	ASSYSTVGHYGYT
TRBV28	TRBJ1-2	ASIGQPRGGYT
TRBV7-3	TRBJ2-1	ASSLAVRGPNYNEQF
TRBV28	TRBJ1-5	ASSRGQGYQPQH
TRBV7-6	TRBJ2-3	ASSLGGAGGRTDTQY
TRBV7-2	TRBJ1-3	ASRGSSGNTIY
TRBV11-2	TRBJ2-1	ASSFDRLNEQF
TRBV27	TRBJ1-5	ASSSPGGNQPQH
TRBV18	TRBJ2-7	ASSPRSDFSYEQY
TRBV7-6	TRBJ1-5	ASSLAQGSQPQH
TRBV5-1	TRBJ2-6	ASSLDFPGANVLT
TRBV6-1	TRBJ1-2	ASSEQGAEGYT
TRBV5-1	TRBJ1-6	ASSLEGIHNSPLH
TRBV6-1	TRBJ2-6	ASSEGTAGANVLT
TRBV28	TRBJ1-2	ASSLIAGKNYGYT
TRBV29-1	TRBJ2-1	SVDNTGGAAYNEQF
TRBV2	TRBJ1-5	ASSSDRDYSNQPQH
TRBV28	TRBJ1-1	ASSPASDRGQAF
TRBV7-2	TRBJ2-7	ASRGASYEQY
TRBV18	TRBJ1-1	ASSPSGRGLAEAF
TRBV28	TRBJ1-4	ASAQGQGAWKLF
TRBV11-2	TRBJ2-7	ASSFKQGGEQY
TRBV19	TRBJ1-5	ASSPGQLNQPQH
TRBV10-3	TRBJ1-3	AITGAGNTIY
TRBV6-5	TRBJ2-1	ASSYFPAGGNEQF
TRBV7-3	TRBJ2-2	ASSLGTRGPTSPGELF
TRBV6-1	TRBJ2-3	ASTTGSTDTQY
TRBV5-8	TRBJ2-3	ASLLGLLWADTQY
TRBV6-1	TRBJ1-1	ASTVTGGVRAF
TRBV10-2	TRBJ2-3	ASSDTRTDTQY
TRBV28	TRBJ1-5	ASSPPGRNQPQH
TRBV7-9	TRBJ2-7	ASSPGTSVYEQY
TRBV10-3	TRBJ2-7	AISETSGRASYEQY
TRBV2	TRBJ1-1	AAYWTGTGTEAF